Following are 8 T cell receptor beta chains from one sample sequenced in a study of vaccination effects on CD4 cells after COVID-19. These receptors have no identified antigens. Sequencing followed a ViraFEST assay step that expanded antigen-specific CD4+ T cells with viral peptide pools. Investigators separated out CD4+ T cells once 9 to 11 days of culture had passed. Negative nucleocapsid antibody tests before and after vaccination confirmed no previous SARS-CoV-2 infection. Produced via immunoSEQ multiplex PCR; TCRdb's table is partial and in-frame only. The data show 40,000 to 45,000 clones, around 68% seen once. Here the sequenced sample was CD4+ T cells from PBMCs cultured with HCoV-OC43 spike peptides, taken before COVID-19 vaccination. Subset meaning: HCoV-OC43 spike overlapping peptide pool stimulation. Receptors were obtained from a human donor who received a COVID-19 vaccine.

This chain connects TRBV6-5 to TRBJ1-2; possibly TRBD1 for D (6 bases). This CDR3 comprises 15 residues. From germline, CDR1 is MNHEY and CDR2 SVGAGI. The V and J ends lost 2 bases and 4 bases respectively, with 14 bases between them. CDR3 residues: CASSYVGGISYGYTF. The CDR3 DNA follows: TGTGCCAGCAGTTACGTAGGGGGTATATCCTATGGCTACACCTTC.

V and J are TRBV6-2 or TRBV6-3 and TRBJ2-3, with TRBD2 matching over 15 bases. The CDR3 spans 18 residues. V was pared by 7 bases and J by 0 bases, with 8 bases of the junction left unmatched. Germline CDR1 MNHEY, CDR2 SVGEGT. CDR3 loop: CASNPGLAGGKSTDTQYF. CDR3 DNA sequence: TGTGCCAGCAACCCCGGACTAGCGGGGGGGAAGAGCACAGATACGCAGTATTTT.

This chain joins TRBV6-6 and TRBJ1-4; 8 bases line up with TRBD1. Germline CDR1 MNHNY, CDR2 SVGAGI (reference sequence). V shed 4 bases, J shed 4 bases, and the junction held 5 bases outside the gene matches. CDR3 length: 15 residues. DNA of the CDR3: TGTGCCAGCAGTTCTGGGACAGGCTTTAATGAAAAACTGTTTTTT. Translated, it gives CASSSGTGFNEKLFF.

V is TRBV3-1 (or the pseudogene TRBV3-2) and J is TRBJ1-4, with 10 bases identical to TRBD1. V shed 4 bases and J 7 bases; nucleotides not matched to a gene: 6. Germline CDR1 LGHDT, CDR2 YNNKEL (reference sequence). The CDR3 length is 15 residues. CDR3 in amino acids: CASSLARTGGEKLFF. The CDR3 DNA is TGTGCCAGCAGCCTCGCTCGGACAGGGGGTGAAAAACTGTTTTTT.

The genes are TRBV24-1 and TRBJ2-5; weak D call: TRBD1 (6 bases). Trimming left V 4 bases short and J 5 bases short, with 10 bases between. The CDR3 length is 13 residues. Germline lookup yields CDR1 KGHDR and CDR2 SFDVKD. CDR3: CATSESGVETQYF. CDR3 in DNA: TGTGCCACCAGTGAGTCAGGGGTGGAGACCCAGTACTTC.

CDR3 DNA sequence: TGTGCCAGCAGTCCAAGCTCCTACAATGAGCAGTTCTTC. Its protein product is CASSPSSYNEQFF. The gene calls are TRBV6-5 and TRBJ2-1; D uncertain. The CDR3 is made up of 13 amino acids. The germline V gene encodes CDR1 MNHEY and CDR2 SVGAGI. V shed 5 bases and J shed 0 bases, with 5 bases lying between them.

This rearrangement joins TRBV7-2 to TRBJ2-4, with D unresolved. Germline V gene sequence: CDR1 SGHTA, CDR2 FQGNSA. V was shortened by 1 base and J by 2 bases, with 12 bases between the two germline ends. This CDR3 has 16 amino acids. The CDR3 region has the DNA TGTGCCAGCAGCTTAGTGAGTCAGTACACCAAAAACATTCAGTACTTC. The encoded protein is CASSLVSQYTKNIQYF.

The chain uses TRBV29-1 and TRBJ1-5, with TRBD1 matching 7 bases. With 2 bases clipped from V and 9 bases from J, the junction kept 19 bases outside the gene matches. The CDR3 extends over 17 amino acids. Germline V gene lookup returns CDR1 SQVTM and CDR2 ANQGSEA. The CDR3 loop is CSVEHDRDMGQSMPQHF. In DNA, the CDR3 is TGCAGCGTTGAACACGACAGGGATATGGGCCAATCAATGCCCCAGCATTTT.